The 26 T cell receptor beta chains below were found in one sample sequenced in a study of neoadjuvant anti-PD-1 for oral cavity cancer listed by TCRdb under 2021. In the paper's terms, the time point label means: after neoadjuvant nivolumab, at surgical resection. The library was made by the immunoSEQ multiplex PCR assay. TCRdb retrieved this table from immuneACCESS and kept in-frame rearrangements only. Not all clones are present; in checked studies, unresolved V genes account for under half, and no reason is known for the remainder. The sample table holds 7,500 to 10,000 clones, of which under 75% were seen once. Roughly 4.5% of the sample comes from the top ten. Sequenced here: PBMCs, sampled after nivolumab (anti-PD-1) treatment. These TCRs come from a person between 40 and 85 years old with oral cavity squamous cell carcinoma.

This chain uses TRBV5-6 with TRBJ2-7; 13 bases align to TRBD2. Germline V gene lookup returns CDR1 SGHDT and CDR2 YYEEEE. Unmatched junction bases numbered 9, after V lost 4 bases and J lost 5 bases. This CDR3 is built from 16 residues. The CDR3 spells CASSPRTSGSMNEQYF. The CDR3 DNA is TGTGCCAGCAGCCCCCGGACTAGCGGGAGTATGAACGAGCAGTACTTC. The complete variable domain, with remaining parts taken from reference TRBV5-6 and TRBJ2-7, reads DAGVTQSPTHLIKTRGQQVTLRCSPKSGHDTVSWYQQALGQGPQFIFQYYEEEERQRGNFPDRFSGHQFPNYSSELNVNALLLGDSALYLCASSPRTSGSMNEQYFGPGTRLTVT.

The CDR3 region has the DNA TGTGCCAGCAGTGCCCGGGGCGCGGGAGTGGGTGGAAACACCATATATTTT. Translated, it gives CASSARGAGVGGNTIYF. The chain carries TRBV25-1 and TRBJ1-3, with D perhaps matching TRBD1 (5 bases). Per germline, CDR1 MGHDK and CDR2 SYGVNS. The CDR3 totals 17 residues. Trimming removed 4 bases at V and 3 bases at J, with 19 bases between.

This clone was seen just once. The rearrangement uses TRBV11-3 and TRBJ1-4, with D possibly being TRBD1 (6 bases). Deletions cut 8 bases from V and 6 bases from J, with 16 bases between. Germline CDR1 reads SGHNT; CDR2 reads YENEEA. The CDR3 runs to 14 residues. Here the CDR3 reads CASRKGGADEKLFF. Here the CDR3 DNA reads TGTGCCAGCCGAAAGGGGGGGGCAGATGAAAAACTGTTTTTT.

The chain couples TRBV5-4 to TRBJ2-5, with TRBD1 identical over 7 bases. Looked up from germline, CDR1 is SGHNT and CDR2 is YYREEE (reference sequence). CDR3 length equals 14 residues. After removal of 0 bases from V and 7 bases from J, the junction contained 6 bases not matched to a gene. The chain's CDR3 is CASSLAGQVGTQYF. The CDR3 nucleotides read TGTGCCAGCAGCTTGGCAGGACAGGTTGGGACCCAGTACTTC. The complete variable domain, with remaining parts taken from reference TRBV5-4 and TRBJ2-5, reads ETGVTQSPTHLIKTRGQQVTLRCSSQSGHNTVSWYQQALGQGPQFIFQYYREEENGRGNFPPRFSGLQFPNYSSELNVNALELDDSALYLCASSLAGQVGTQYFGPGTRLLVL.

This clone occurred a few times. The chain has TRBV27 and TRBJ1-5; tentative D call: TRBD1 (5 bases). The CDR3 totals 15 residues. The germline V gene encodes CDR1 MNHEY and CDR2 SMNVEV (reference sequence). Trimming stripped 4 bases from V and 4 bases from J, with 14 bases between. The CDR3 reads CASSSRVARNQPQHF. The CDR3 DNA sequence: TGTGCCAGCAGTTCCAGGGTGGCAAGAAATCAGCCCCAGCATTTT.

The genes are TRBV7-8 and TRBJ2-2; D is possibly TRBD2 (5 bases). V lost 11 bases to trimming and J lost 4 bases, with 14 bases between them. CDR1 SGHVS and CDR2 FQNEAQ come from the germline V gene. The CDR3 spans 13 residues. CDR3 sequence reads: CACVGIRTGELFF. CDR3 DNA sequence: TGTGCCTGCGTCGGGATCCGCACCGGGGAGCTGTTTTTT.

The chain is built from TRBV30 and TRBJ2-5, with D possibly matching TRBD1 (5 bases). V lost 0 bases and J 2 bases, leaving 10 bases between the germline ends. CDR1 is GTSNPN and CDR2 is SVGIG in the germline V gene (reference sequence). This CDR3 region has 14 residues. CDR3 region: CAWSVPNRQETQYF. CDR3 nucleotides: TGTGCCTGGAGTGTACCCAACAGGCAAGAGACCCAGTACTTC.

V and J are TRBV7-2 and TRBJ1-6; 7 nucleotides match TRBD1. V gave up 10 bases and J gave up 7 bases; unmatched junction bases: 4. This CDR3 contains 12 residues. Germline V gives CDR1 SGHTA, CDR2 FQGNSA. The CDR3 loop is CANRDRNSPLHF. CDR3 DNA: TGTGCCAACCGGGACAGAAATTCACCCCTCCACTTT.

This clone has only one observation. V and J are TRBV28 and TRBJ1-5; weak D call: TRBD1 (6 bases). The CDR3 has 16 residues. Trimming took 7 bases from V and 3 from J, leaving 19 bases between them. Per germline, CDR1 MDHEN and CDR2 SYDVKM. The CDR3 loop is CASKPRDMSFNQPQHF. The CDR3 DNA reads TGTGCCAGCAAACCCAGGGACATGAGTTTCAATCAGCCCCAGCATTTT. The full variable domain, in which reference TRBV28 and TRBJ1-5 provide the parts outside the CDR3, is DVKVTQSSRYLVKRTGEKVFLECVQDMDHENMFWYRQDPGLGLRLIYFSYDVKMKEKGDIPEGYSVSREKKERFSLILESASTNQTSMYLCASKPRDMSFNQPQHFGDGTRLSIL.

This chain joins TRBV7-9 and TRBJ1-1; D unclear. CDR1 and CDR2 (germline): SEHNR, FQNEAQ (reference sequence). The V and J ends lost 0 bases and 1 base respectively, with 6 bases between them. The CDR3 loop spans 14 amino acids. CDR3 residues: CASSLAAGNTEAFF. The DNA of the CDR3 is TGTGCCAGCAGCTTAGCGGCGGGGAACACTGAAGCTTTCTTT. Together with reference TRBV7-9 and TRBJ1-1, the CDR3 gives the full variable domain: DTGVSQNPRHKITKRGQNVTFRCDPISEHNRLYWYRQTLGQGPEFLTYFQNEAQLEKSRLLSDRFSAERPKGSFSTLEIQRTEQGDSAMYLCASSLAAGNTEAFFGQGTRLTVV.

The chain links TRBV19 to TRBJ1-1; 7 bases map to TRBD1. CDR3 size: 15 residues. The trim removed 5 bases at V and 0 bases at J, leaving 6 bases unmatched. Per germline, CDR1 LNHDA and CDR2 SQIVND (reference sequence). CDR3 residues: CASSPTGWLNTEAFF. The DNA of the CDR3 is TGTGCCAGTAGTCCGACAGGGTGGCTGAACACTGAAGCTTTCTTT. Looking up the rest from reference TRBV19 and TRBJ1-1 gives the full variable domain: DGGITQSPKYLFRKEGQNVTLSCEQNLNHDAMYWYRQDPGQGLRLIYYSQIVNDFQKGDIAEGYSVSREKKESFPLTVTSAQKNPTAFYLCASSPTGWLNTEAFFGQGTRLTVV.

The V gene is TRBV6-1, the J gene TRBJ2-7; possibly TRBD1 for D (5 bases). Germline V gene data show CDR1 as MNHNS and CDR2 as SASEGT. V gave up 4 bases and J gave up 5 bases, with 12 bases separating them. CDR3 length: 13 amino acids. In DNA form, the CDR3 reads TGTGCCAGCAGTGGATCAGGGTTGCACGAGCAGTACTTC. It translates to CASSGSGLHEQYF.

This clone has just a few counts. The J gene is TRBJ2-7, the V gene TRBV5-1, with 7 bases matching TRBD1. The germline V gene has CDR1 SGHRS and CDR2 YFSETQ. V shed 4 bases, J shed 6 bases, and the junction held 10 bases outside the gene matches. CDR3 size: 14 residues. CDR3 residues: CASSRTGDFREQYF. The CDR3 DNA follows: TGCGCCAGCAGCCGGACAGGAGATTTTCGCGAGCAGTACTTC.

The chain uses TRBV6-6 and TRBJ1-1; weak D call: TRBD1 (6 bases). Trimming left V 5 bases short and J 7 bases short, with 20 bases between. This CDR3 has 15 amino acids. In germline, CDR1 is MNHNY, CDR2 SVGAGI (reference sequence). CDR3 residues: CASSGPLAEGGEAFF. As DNA, the CDR3 is TGTGCCAGCAGTGGTCCGTTGGCCGAGGGGGGTGAAGCTTTCTTT.

J is TRBJ2-7 and V is TRBV10-3, with D maybe TRBD2 (5 bases). V lost 2 bases to trimming and J lost 5 bases, with 10 bases between them. This CDR3 has 13 amino acids. Germline V gene lookup returns CDR1 ENHRY and CDR2 SYGVKD. CDR3 DNA: TGTGCCATCAGTGAGGCCCTAGCCGACGAGCAGTACTTC. Amino acid sequence: CAISEALADEQYF.

The J gene is TRBJ2-1, the V gene TRBV6-6; D ambiguous. The V and J ends lost 6 bases and 5 bases respectively, with 14 bases between them. Germline V lookup: CDR1 MNHNY, CDR2 SVGAGI (reference sequence). The CDR3 has 14 amino acids. CDR3 region: CASRSSARDNEQFF. In nucleotides, the CDR3 is TGTGCCAGCAGATCATCCGCCCGCGACAATGAGCAGTTCTTC.

The genes are TRBV5-6 and TRBJ1-4, with D maybe TRBD1 (6 bases). The CDR3 covers 15 residues. V lost 4 bases to trimming and J lost 7 bases, with 17 bases between them. The germline CDR1 and CDR2 sequences are SGHDT and YYEEEE. The CDR3 spells CASSLRAGVVEKLFF. CDR3 nucleotide sequence: TGTGCCAGCAGCCTCCGTGCAGGGGTGGTTGAAAAACTGTTTTTT.

The chain couples TRBV14 to TRBJ1-6, with a tentative D call TRBD1 (5 bases). The V and J ends lost 1 base and 10 bases respectively, with 17 bases between them. The CDR3 totals 16 residues. Per germline, CDR1 SGHDN and CDR2 FVKESK. The CDR3 sequence is CASSQGQIFTGSPLHF. The CDR3 DNA reads as TGTGCCAGCAGCCAAGGGCAAATATTCACAGGCTCACCCCTCCACTTT.

The chain has TRBV2 and TRBJ2-7; D not resolved. Germline V gives CDR1 SNHLY, CDR2 FYNNEI. With 4 bases removed from V and 5 bases from J, the gap between germline ends came to 6 bases. The CDR3 runs 11 residues. The CDR3 spells CASSVLNEQYF. CDR3 sequence (DNA): TGTGCCAGCAGTGTCTTGAACGAGCAGTACTTC.

The V call is TRBV7-3, the J call TRBJ1-1, with D perhaps TRBD1 (5 bases). The germline CDR1 and CDR2 sequences are SGHTA and FQGTGA. Trimming took 1 base from V and 5 from J, leaving 14 bases between them. The length of the CDR3 is 15 residues. The CDR3 sequence is CASSLMQGSGTEAFF. In DNA form, the CDR3 reads TGTGCCAGCAGCTTAATGCAGGGTAGTGGGACTGAAGCTTTCTTT.

This clone is a singleton in its sample. V usage is TRBV6-1 and J usage is TRBJ1-2, with TRBD1 matching 11 bases. Trimming cost V 11 bases and J 7 bases; bases outside gene matches: 12. The CDR3 extends over 14 amino acids. CDR1 is MNHNS, CDR2 SASEGT, per germline. The CDR3 protein is CAAGRGQGARGYTF. CDR3 nucleotides: TGTGCCGCCGGGCGCGGACAGGGGGCGCGTGGCTACACCTTC.

There are a few counts of this clone. V is TRBV9 and J is TRBJ2-1, with D unresolved. V dropped 0 bases and J dropped 9 bases, with 19 bases sitting between them. The V gene's germline CDR1 is SGDLS and CDR2 YYNGEE. The CDR3 consists of 16 residues. The CDR3 reads CASSVASRLSQSEQFF. CDR3 nucleotides: TGTGCCAGCAGCGTAGCTTCCAGGCTCTCCCAGAGTGAGCAGTTCTTC.

This clone came up once. The same CDR3 is also encoded by other DNA sequences in this sample. The V and J genes are TRBV6-4 and TRBJ1-6; D is unclear. The V gene lost 7 bases and the J gene lost 0 bases, with 13 bases spanning the gap. This CDR3 spans 16 amino acids. The germline CDR1 and CDR2 sequences are MRHNA and SNTAGT. CDR3 bases: TGTGCCAGCACTCTGGACTCGAGCTCCTATAATTCACCCCTCCACTTT. Residues: CASTLDSSSYNSPLHF.

This clone was recorded a few times. The genes are TRBV30 and TRBJ1-3; no clear D gene. Per germline, CDR1 GTSNPN and CDR2 SVGIG (reference sequence). This CDR3 comprises 14 residues. V was shortened by 3 bases and J by 0 bases, with 9 bases between the two germline ends. The CDR3 loop reads CAWREASSGNTIYF. The CDR3 nucleotides are TGTGCCTGGAGGGAGGCGTCCTCTGGAAACACCATATATTTT.

The rearrangement uses TRBV4-1 and TRBJ2-3, with no clear D. The germline CDR1 and CDR2 sequences are MGHRA and YSYEKL. Trimming left V 0 bases short and J 2 bases short, with 0 bases between. This CDR3 is 12 amino acids long. The DNA for the CDR3 is TGCGCCAGCAGCCAAGACACAGATACGCAGTATTTT. Translating gives CASSQDTDTQYF.

The V gene is TRBV11-2, the J gene TRBJ1-5; 7 bases agree with TRBD1. The V segment lost 3 bases and the J segment 4 bases; nucleotides outside the gene matches: 3. The CDR3 is 14 residues long. The germline V gene encodes CDR1 SGHAT and CDR2 FQNNGV. CDR3 nucleotides: TGTGCCAGCAGCTTGGGACAGCCGAATCAGCCCCAGCATTTT. Its protein is CASSLGQPNQPQHF.